This is a list of T cell receptor beta chains from one sample in a study of post-analysis software for immune sequencing data. Via MiXCR, TCRdb re-called the PCR reads, giving one row per CDR3 protein. The sample includes 740,000 or so distinct CDR3 sequences, approximately 53% of them seen just once. Sequenced sample: blood. All receptors come from a girl aged 5 to 17 with multiple sclerosis. The CDR3 runs from the conserved cysteine through the conserved F or W. Each record gives: clone size, D gene, V gene, J gene, CDR3 DNA, CDR3 protein. The D gene is left open where the match is weak. Where a row states a size, it is once, few, many or the class of an expanded clone; other rows omit it.

NA	NA	TRBV12-3/TRBV12-4	TRBJ1-1	TGTGCCAGCACCCTTACAGGGAGGGGGGAGAACACTGAAGCTTTCTTT	CASTLTGRGENTEAFF
NA	TRBD2	TRBV29-1	TRBJ2-3	TGCAGCGTCCGAGCACTAGCGGCCAGCACAGATACGCAGTATTTT	CSVRALAASTDTQYF
few	TRBD1	TRBV12-3/TRBV12-4	TRBJ1-2	TGTGCCAGCAGATGGACAGGGTTCAGCTATGGCTACACCTTC	CASRWTGFSYGYTF
once	NA	TRBV13	TRBJ1-4	TGTGCCAGCAGCGACGGGATTCTGGCTAATGAAAAACTGTTTTTT	CASSDGILANEKLFF
NA	NA	TRBV9	TRBJ1-2	TGTGCCAGCAGCGCCGTTGGAGCTAACTATGGCTACACCTTC	CASSAVGANYGYTF
NA	NA	TRBV3-1	TRBJ2-5	TGTGCCAGCAGCCAAGACCCGCGTAGCTCATCCCAAGAGACCCAGTACTTC	CASSQDPRSSSQETQYF
few	TRBD1	TRBV6-1	TRBJ2-7	TGTGCCAGCAGTAAGAGGCGACAGGGTTGGATGGGGCAAAGAAGACCATATTCCTACGAGCAGTACTTC	CASSKRRQGWMGQRRPYSYEQYF
NA	NA	TRBV5-5	TRBJ2-3	TGTGCCAGCAGCCCCTTTATCGAGGATACGCAGTATTTT	CASSPFIEDTQYF
few	TRBD2	TRBV29-1	TRBJ2-1	TGCAGCGTATTAGCGGGAGGACCTTACAATGAGCAGTTCTTC	CSVLAGGPYNEQFF
NA	TRBD2	TRBV28	TRBJ2-7	TGTGCCAGCAGTCGGACTAGCGGAAGCAGTTTCTACGAGCAGTACTTC	CASSRTSGSSFYEQYF
NA	NA	TRBV6-4	TRBJ2-2	TGTGCCAGCAGTAGAGGGGTTGACACCGGGGAGCTGTTTTTT	CASSRGVDTGELFF
once	NA	TRBV29-1	TRBJ1-2	TGCAGCGTTGGACCTAGGACGGCGGCCTATGGCTACACCTTC	CSVGPRTAAYGYTF